This T cell receptor beta chain was obtained from a study of shared clonotypes between healthy human individuals. V was trimmed by 7 bases and J by 5 bases, leaving 8 bases between them. Per the germline V gene, CDR1 is SGHRS and CDR2 is YFSETQ. CDR3 length: 11 amino acids. The study, taken as a whole, reports: Tissues were not sampled, only blood, and their repertoires likely differ.

To note about this clone: Its antigen is as yet unknown.

Each replicate PCR on the sorted subsets used about 220 ng DNA (about 30,000 T cell genomes). Here immunoSEQ multiplex PCR was the method, and the copy in TCRdb shows in-frame clones only, minus some. The sample consists of over a million clones, more than 95% of them appearing once. Every one of the donors was a Caucasian adult that lived in Nashville, Tennessee. The CD4+ fraction was divided into a CD45RA+ naive subset and a CD45RA-negative memory subset. The chain combines TRBV5-1 with TRBJ2-3; D unresolved. The sequence derives from a man aged 25-45 years in good health. Source material: naive CD4+ T cells sorted from blood. Subset noted: CD45RA+ positively selected. This CDR3 is CASGVQDTQYF. As DNA, the CDR3 is TGCGCCAGCGGTGTCCAAGATACGCAGTATTTT.